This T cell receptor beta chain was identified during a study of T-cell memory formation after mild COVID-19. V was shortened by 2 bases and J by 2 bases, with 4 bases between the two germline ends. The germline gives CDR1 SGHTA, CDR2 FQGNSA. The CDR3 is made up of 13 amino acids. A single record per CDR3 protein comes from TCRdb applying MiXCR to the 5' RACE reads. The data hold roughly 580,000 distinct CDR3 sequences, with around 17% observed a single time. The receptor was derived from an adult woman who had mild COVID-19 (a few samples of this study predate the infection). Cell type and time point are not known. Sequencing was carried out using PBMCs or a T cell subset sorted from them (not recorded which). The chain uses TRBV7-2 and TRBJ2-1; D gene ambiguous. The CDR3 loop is CASSLYTYNEQFF. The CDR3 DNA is TGTGCCAGCAGCTTATACACCTACAATGAGCAGTTCTTC.